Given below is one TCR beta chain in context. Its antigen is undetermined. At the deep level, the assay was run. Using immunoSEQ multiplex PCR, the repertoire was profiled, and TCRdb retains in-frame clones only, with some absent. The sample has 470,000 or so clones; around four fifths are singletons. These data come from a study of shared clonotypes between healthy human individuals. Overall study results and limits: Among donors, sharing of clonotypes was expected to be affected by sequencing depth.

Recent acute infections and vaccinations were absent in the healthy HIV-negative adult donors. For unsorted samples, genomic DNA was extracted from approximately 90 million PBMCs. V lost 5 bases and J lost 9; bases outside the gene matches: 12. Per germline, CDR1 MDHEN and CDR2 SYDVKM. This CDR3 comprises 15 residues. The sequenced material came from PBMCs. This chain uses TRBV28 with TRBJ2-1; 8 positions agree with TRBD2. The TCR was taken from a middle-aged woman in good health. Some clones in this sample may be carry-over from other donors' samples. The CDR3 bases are TGTGCCAGCAGTCTCGGACTAGCCATATGGGGTGAGCAGTTCTTC. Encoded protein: CASSLGLAIWGEQFF.